Each of the 24 T cell receptor beta chains below was sequenced from the same sample in a study of blood T cell repertoires in COVID-19. The repertoire was sequenced with immunoSEQ multiplex PCR; TCRdb's copy has only in-frame clones and lacks some. The sample holds about 240,000 clones, about 90% seen once. Sample: peripheral blood. The receptors were sampled from a man aged 25 to 45 with COVID-19, enrolled during active disease.

A single count supports this clone. The chain is built from TRBV3-1 (or the pseudogene TRBV3-2) and TRBJ1-2, with 7 bases matching TRBD1. Germline V gene data show CDR1 as LGHDT and CDR2 as YNNKEL (reference sequence). This CDR3 is 15 amino acids long. Trimming cost V 1 base and J 6 bases; bases outside gene matches: 8. The CDR3 region has the DNA TGTGCCAGCAGCCAAGCTAACTACAGGGGCCATGGCTACACCTTC. This codes for CASSQANYRGHGYTF.

In the case of this clone: At one end, the junction sequence differs from germline, possibly due to a read error. The rearrangement joins TRBV2 to TRBJ2-1, with 16 bases aligning to TRBD2. CDR3 length: 17 amino acids. Germline-derived CDR1 and CDR2 are SNHLY and FYNNEI. This CDR3 reads CASSEAAVGLAGGPSLF. The CDR3 DNA is TGTGCCAGCAGTGAAGCGGCGGTGGGACTAGCGGGGGGGCCATCGCTCTTC.

This clone was recorded once. The junction shows a germline mismatch at one end, possibly a read error. This chain links TRBV7-9 with TRBJ1-4; no firm D call. Germline V gene lookup returns CDR1 SEHNR and CDR2 FQNEAQ (reference sequence). This CDR3 region has 15 residues. In DNA form, the CDR3 reads TGTGCCAGCAGCGCGGCATACGGATTTAATCAAAAACTGTTTTTT. It codes for CASSAAYGFNQKLFF.

This rearrangement joins TRBV19 to TRBJ1-5; TRBD1 is a possible D gene (6 bases). CDR1 is LNHDA and CDR2 is SQIVND in the germline V gene (reference sequence). The V end lost 4 bases, the J end lost 5 bases, and 15 bases lay between the germline ends. CDR3 length equals 15 residues. CDR3 nucleotides: TGTGCCAGTAGTACCGGGATGCCAGGGGATCAGCCCCAGCATTTT. Translation gives CASSTGMPGDQPQHF.

This rearrangement joins TRBV14 to TRBJ2-3; D is possibly TRBD2 (6 bases). The V gene lost 5 bases and the J gene lost 7 bases, with 16 bases spanning the gap. The CDR3 length is 14 residues. Germline CDR1 reads SGHDN; CDR2 reads FVKESK. The CDR3 DNA is TGTGCCAGCAGCTTCTGGGACGGGGGACATACGCAGTATTTT. Its protein is CASSFWDGGHTQYF.

The CDR3 bases are TGTGCCAGCTCCTCCTCCAGGGACAATCAGCCCCAGCATTTT. This encodes CASSSSRDNQPQHF. The chain carries TRBV18 and TRBJ1-5; a possible D gene is TRBD1 (5 bases). The germline V gene has CDR1 KGHSH and CDR2 LQKENI. The CDR3 is made up of 14 amino acids. Trimming stripped 6 bases from V and 3 bases from J, with 12 bases between.

This clone was counted between two and nine times. The V call is TRBV30, the J call TRBJ1-6, with D uncertain. Looked up from germline, CDR1 is GTSNPN and CDR2 is SVGIG (reference sequence). Trimming pared 2 bases from V and 7 bases from J, leaving 12 bases between. There are 14 residues in the CDR3. CDR3 bases: TGTGCCTGGAGTAATCTGGCCGGGAATTCACCCCTCCACTTT. The encoded protein is CAWSNLAGNSPLHF.

This clone appeared a single time. This sequence may be a read error, since a much larger clone differs from it by one base. The CDR3 coding sequence is TGTGCCAGCAGCCTTAGCGCAGATACGCAGTATTTT. It specifies CASSLSADTQYF. The chain is built from TRBV3-1 (or the pseudogene TRBV3-2) and TRBJ2-3; D might be TRBD2 (5 bases). This CDR3 is 12 amino acids long. V lost 4 bases to trimming and J lost 4 bases, with 6 bases between them. From germline, CDR1 is LGHDT and CDR2 YNNKEL (reference sequence).

This clone came up once. This rearrangement joins TRBV27 to TRBJ2-5; 9 bases fit TRBD1. CDR1 is MNHEY and CDR2 is SMNVEV in the germline V gene (reference sequence). After removal of 5 bases from V and 5 bases from J, the junction contained 6 bases not matched to a gene. The CDR3 loop spans 14 amino acids. The CDR3 loop is CASSPLDRGETQYF. The CDR3 DNA reads TGTGCCAGCAGTCCATTAGACAGGGGGGAGACCCAGTACTTC.

The genes are TRBV9 and TRBJ2-3; 9 bases align to TRBD2. There are 15 residues in the CDR3. Germline V gene data show CDR1 as SGDLS and CDR2 as YYNGEE. With V trimmed by 1 base and J by 6 bases, 6 bases remained unmatched. CDR3 DNA: TGTGCCAGCAGCGTACTAGCGGGGAGTAGCGATACGCAGTATTTT. This encodes CASSVLAGSSDTQYF.

The rearrangement uses TRBV3-1 (or the pseudogene TRBV3-2) and TRBJ1-5, with a tentative D call TRBD1 (6 bases). The V end lost 1 base, the J end lost 0 bases, and 7 bases lay between the germline ends. The CDR3 loop spans 15 amino acids. The germline V gene encodes CDR1 LGHDT and CDR2 YNNKEL (reference sequence). The CDR3 protein is CASSQGTVSNQPQHF. The DNA for the CDR3 is TGTGCCAGCAGCCAAGGGACAGTTAGCAATCAGCCCCAGCATTTT.

This clone was seen just once. This CDR3 reads CASLGDRLYGYTF. The CDR3 region has the DNA TGTGCCAGCTTGGGAGATCGACTCTATGGCTACACCTTC. The J gene is TRBJ1-2, the V gene TRBV6-5; D gene unclear. The V gene's germline CDR1 is MNHEY and CDR2 SVGAGI. The V gene lost 8 bases and the J gene lost 4 bases, with 14 bases spanning the gap. The CDR3 length is 13 residues.

The gene calls are TRBV11-2 and TRBJ1-1, with TRBD1 as a possible D gene (6 bases). V lost 5 bases, J lost 6 bases, and 13 bases lay in between. Germline CDR1 and CDR2: SGHAT and FQNNGV. The CDR3 is 13 amino acids. CDR3 DNA: TGTGCCAGCAGCAGCCAGGGGTTACCTGAAGCTTTCTTT. Translating it yields CASSSQGLPEAFF.

The chain uses TRBV25-1 and TRBJ2-2; 8 bases match TRBD1. J gave up 4 bases and V 6 bases, and 4 bases lay outside the gene matches. The CDR3 consists of 14 residues. The germline CDR1 and CDR2 sequences are MGHDK and SYGVNS. The CDR3: CASSRDRSTGELFF. In DNA, the CDR3 is TGTGCCAGCAGCCGGGACAGGAGCACCGGGGAGCTGTTTTTT.

The chain is built from TRBV30 and TRBJ1-1; D not certain. V lost 0 bases to trimming and J lost 3 bases, with 5 bases between them. Germline loops: CDR1 GTSNPN, CDR2 SVGIG (reference sequence). CDR3 length: 12 residues. This chain's CDR3 is CAWSVRDTEAFF. Here the CDR3 DNA reads TGTGCCTGGAGTGTACGAGACACTGAAGCTTTCTTT.

This chain joins TRBV5-1 and TRBJ1-1; D remains ambiguous. Germline assignment: CDR1 SGHRS and CDR2 YFSETQ. The CDR3 spans 15 residues. Trimming stripped 1 base from V and 1 base from J, with 11 bases between. The CDR3 DNA follows: TGCGCCAGCAGCTTGTTGAGTCAGGAGAACACTGAAGCTTTCTTT. This translates into CASSLLSQENTEAFF.

The chain joins TRBV3-1 (or the pseudogene TRBV3-2) to TRBJ1-5; D is unresolved. Germline loops: CDR1 LGHDT, CDR2 YNNKEL (reference sequence). Trimming shortened V by 1 base and J by 0 bases, and 7 bases separated the two germline ends. CDR3 size: 15 residues. The CDR3: CASSQGRYSNQPQHF. CDR3 nucleotide sequence: TGTGCCAGCAGCCAAGGGCGGTATAGCAATCAGCCCCAGCATTTT.

This rearrangement joins TRBV5-5 to TRBJ1-3; D is unclear. The CDR3 consists of 15 residues. The V and J ends lost 0 bases and 4 bases respectively, with 11 bases between them. CDR1 and CDR2 (germline): SGHKS, YYEKEE (reference sequence). CDR3 coding DNA: TGTGCCAGCAGCTTGGATCACGGAGTGGGAAACACCATATATTTT. Residues: CASSLDHGVGNTIYF.

The chain employs TRBV5-1 and TRBJ2-5, with 8 bases lining up with TRBD1. Germline values: CDR1 SGHRS, CDR2 YFSETQ. V was pared by 4 bases and J by 7 bases, with 12 bases of the junction left unmatched. The length of the CDR3 is 15 residues. The CDR3 bases are TGCGCCAGCAGCCCGATCGACAGGGGTGGAGGGACCCAGTACTTC. It is translated as CASSPIDRGGGTQYF.

This chain links TRBV5-1 with TRBJ1-5; TRBD1 aligns across 8 bases. V was pared by 4 bases and J by 2 bases, with 5 bases of the junction left unmatched. The CDR3 covers 15 residues. CDR1 and CDR2 from the germline V gene are SGHRS and YFSETQ. The CDR3, as DNA: TGCGCCAGCAGCGCGACAGGGGAGGGCAATCAGCCCCAGCATTTT. It yields the protein CASSATGEGNQPQHF.

The rearrangement joins TRBV4-1 to TRBJ1-1, with 11 bases lining up with TRBD1. CDR1 is MGHRA and CDR2 is YSYEKL in the germline V gene. V was clipped by 6 bases and J by 4 bases; unmatched bases: 7. The CDR3 covers 15 residues. The DNA for the CDR3 is TGCGCCAGCAGGGTTCTTGGACAGGGGGCCACTGAAGCTTTCTTT. Its translation is CASRVLGQGATEAFF.

This clone is a singleton in its sample. The J gene is TRBJ2-1, the V gene TRBV19; D is perhaps TRBD2 (7 bases). V lost 3 bases, J lost 4 bases, and 13 bases lay in between. Per germline, CDR1 LNHDA and CDR2 SQIVND (reference sequence). CDR3 size: 15 residues. The CDR3 reads CASSMSRGGYNEQFF. The CDR3 nucleotides read TGTGCCAGTAGTATGAGTAGGGGGGGATACAATGAGCAGTTCTTC.

V is TRBV2 and J is TRBJ1-6, with D maybe TRBD1 (5 bases). In germline, CDR1 is SNHLY, CDR2 FYNNEI. The CDR3 extends over 14 amino acids. Trimming removed 5 bases at V and 7 bases at J, with 12 bases between. CDR3 nucleotides: TGTGCCAGCAGTCCGGGGGGGACCAATTCACCCCTCCACTTT. Encoded protein: CASSPGGTNSPLHF.

The rearrangement joins TRBV5-1 to TRBJ1-1; 9 bases are a match to TRBD1. The CDR3 is 13 amino acids. Trimming took 4 bases from V and 7 from J; bases not matched to a gene: 5. The germline CDR1 and CDR2 sequences are SGHRS and YFSETQ. The CDR3 sequence is CASSLQGAGEAFF. CDR3 DNA: TGCGCCAGCAGCCTACAGGGGGCCGGTGAAGCTTTCTTT.